The source of this T cell receptor beta chain is a study of blood T cell repertoires in COVID-19. The CDR3 is made up of 13 amino acids. V was pared by 7 bases and J by 3 bases, with 5 bases of the junction left unmatched. From germline, CDR1 is GTSNPN and CDR2 SVGIG (reference sequence). How the authors handled the data: Quantification of nucleated cells was approximated via reference gene primer amplification. The repertoire was sequenced with immunoSEQ multiplex PCR; TCRdb's copy has only in-frame clones and lacks some. D and trimming were read from the DNA, whereas the V and J calls and clone size are those reported in that table. This sample has some 93,000 clones, with about 88% found just once.

Sequencing input: peripheral blood. The chain links TRBV30 to TRBJ2-3, with 9 bases identical to TRBD2. The sequence was obtained from a man in his sixties with acute or convalescent COVID-19. The CDR3: CALSSGTTDTQYF. In DNA form, the CDR3 reads TGTGCCTTATCTAGCGGGACTACAGATACGCAGTATTTT.